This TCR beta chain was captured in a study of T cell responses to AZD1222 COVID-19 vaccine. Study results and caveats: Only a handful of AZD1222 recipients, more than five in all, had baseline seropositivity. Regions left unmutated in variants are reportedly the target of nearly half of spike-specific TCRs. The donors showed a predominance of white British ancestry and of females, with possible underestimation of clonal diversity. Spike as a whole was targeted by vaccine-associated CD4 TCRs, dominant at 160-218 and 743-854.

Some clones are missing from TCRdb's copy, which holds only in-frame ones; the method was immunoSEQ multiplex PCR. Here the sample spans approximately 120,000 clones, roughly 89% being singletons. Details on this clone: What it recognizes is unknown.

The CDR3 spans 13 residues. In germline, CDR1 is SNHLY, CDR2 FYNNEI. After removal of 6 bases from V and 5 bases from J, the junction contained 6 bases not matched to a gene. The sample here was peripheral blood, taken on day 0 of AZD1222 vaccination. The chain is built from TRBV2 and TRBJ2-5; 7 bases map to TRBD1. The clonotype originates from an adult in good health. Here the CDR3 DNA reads TGTGCCAGCAGAGGGACAGTCGGGGAGACCCAGTACTTC. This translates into CASRGTVGETQYF. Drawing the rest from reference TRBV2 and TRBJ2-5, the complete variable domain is EPEVTQTPSHQVTQMGQEVILRCVPISNHLYFYWYRQILGQKVEFLVSFYNNEISEKSEIFDDQFSVERPDGSNFTLKIRSTKLEDSAMYFCASRGTVGETQYFGPGTRLLVL.